Sequencing of this T cell receptor (beta chain) was carried out in a study of T-cell reconstitution after alpha-beta-depleted transplantation in children. Findings and caveats of the study: By about two months after transplant, alpha-beta T cells reportedly arose from several hundred graft clones that had expanded.

TCRbeta library construction was performed incorporating unique molecular identifiers. A single record per CDR3 protein comes from TCRdb applying MiXCR to the PCR reads. The sample has roughly 350,000 distinct CDR3 sequences; under 20% are singletons. V lost 5 bases, J lost 4 bases, and 9 bases stayed unmatched. The CDR3 has 15 residues. The table lists this clonotype with a few counts. What it binds is unknown. The rearrangement links TRBV12-3 or TRBV12-4 to TRBJ1-2; 8 nucleotides align to TRBD1. The sequences come from PBMCs, mostly from graft donor cells, collected 360 days after TCRalphabeta/CD19-depleted stem cell transplant. This sequence originates from a male patient between 2 and 10 years old who had a stem cell transplant for acute lymphoblastic leukemia, so the T cells may come from the graft donor. CDR3 residues: CASSPSRTGPYGYTF. The CDR3 DNA is TGTGCCAGCAGTCCTTCCCGGACAGGGCCCTATGGCTACACCTTC.